This T cell receptor beta chain was recorded in a study of identifying expanded T cells in peripheral blood. Germline V gives CDR1 SNHLY, CDR2 FYNNEI. The germline V and J ends were trimmed by 1 base and 9 bases, with 10 bases remaining between them. The CDR3 loop spans 13 amino acids. This clone has a handful of counts. The target antigen is unknown. Study outcomes and limitations: Technical replicates showed about 1.2 changed clones; roughly two weeks about 16; four weeks 19. Variance in clone template counts between approximately two-week samples significantly increased with total template count across all healthy donors.

Using immunoSEQ multiplex PCR, the repertoire was profiled, and TCRdb retains in-frame clones only, with some absent. The table records roughly 100,000 clones, around 89% of them present only once. During the collection period, no donor immune events like infections were recorded. This receptor was identified in a person aged 18-70 years in good health. Sample: blood. The chain has TRBV2 and TRBJ1-5; the D is unclear. CDR3 nucleotide sequence: TGTGCCAGCAGTGAAGTCAGGTCGAGGCCCCAGCATTTT. Translation: CASSEVRSRPQHF.